This TCR beta chain was retrieved from a study of OX40 agonist ivuxolimab in advanced cancers. The overall study: A male proportion of approximately 83% was recorded, with mean age roughly 62 years and range roughly 23 to 79. Allowance was made for prior anti-PD-1, anti-PD-L1 or anti-CTLA-4 therapy, and around 41% had some. Study results and limitations: Individuals who were partial responders at 0.1-3.0 mg/kg had clonal expansion that ranked among the lowest.

The V gene lost 4 bases and the J gene lost 3 bases, with 15 bases spanning the gap. Germline CDR1 LNHDA, CDR2 SQIVND (reference sequence). CDR3 size: 15 residues. Measured with immunoSEQ multiplex PCR; TCRdb has only the in-frame clones, and not every one. Of some 140,000 clones in the sample, 85% to 95% are singletons; the top ten hold 1%. As concerns this clone: Its matching antigen is unknown.

The study sampled blood at baseline, cycle 4 day 1, and cycle 7 day 1. Sequenced here: CD4+ or CD8+ T cells sorted from blood, sampled in a trial of the OX40 agonist ivuxolimab. The TCR was taken from an adult with an advanced solid tumor such as melanoma, head and neck, liver or kidney cancer. This chain uses TRBV19 with TRBJ1-2; the D gene is possibly TRBD1 (5 bases). The CDR3 DNA sequence: TGTGCCAGTAGTAAGACAGAGGCGGACTACTATGGCTACACCTTC. This encodes CASSKTEADYYGYTF.